A single TCR beta chain is shown here with its context. This specimen comes from a study of blood T cell repertoires in COVID-19. The CDR3 is 14 amino acids. With 2 bases removed from V and 6 bases from J, the gap between germline ends came to 13 bases. Germline V gives CDR1 MNHNS, CDR2 SASEGT. Profiled with immunoSEQ multiplex PCR; TCRdb holds only in-frame clones, not every one. The table has approximately 190,000 clones, around 84% seen once; the top ten hold under 4%. The sequence was collected from a woman younger than 45 who had been exposed to COVID-19. The sequenced material came from PBMCs or T cells enriched from blood (not recorded which). The chain links TRBV6-1 to TRBJ1-1; D perhaps matches TRBD1 (5 bases). CDR3 in DNA: TGTGCCAGCAGTGAACGTTCAGGGTCTCCTGAAGCTTTCTTT. This codes for CASSERSGSPEAFF.